One and the same sample provided the 31 T cell receptor beta chains below, sequenced in a study of shared clonotypes between healthy human individuals. Clones were read by immunoSEQ multiplex PCR, and TCRdb kept only the in-frame ones, dropping some. The repertoire holds around 700,000 clones, with roughly 78% as singletons. The sequencing input was memory CD4+ T cells sorted from blood. The sample's subset: CD45RA-negative fraction. Source of these receptors: a woman in her thirties in good health.

The sample holds many counts of this clone. The chain joins TRBV19 to TRBJ1-1; D call uncertain. The CDR3 runs to 12 residues. Germline V CDR1 and CDR2: LNHDA, SQIVND (reference sequence). With 3 bases removed from V and 7 bases from J, the gap between germline ends came to 9 bases. CDR3 sequence: CASSINKGEAFF. Here the CDR3 DNA reads TGTGCCAGTAGTATTAATAAGGGTGAAGCTTTCTTT.

The genes are TRBV10-3 and TRBJ1-1; D remains unclear. This CDR3 spans 14 amino acids. V lost 0 bases and J 2 bases, leaving 7 bases between the germline ends. Per germline, CDR1 ENHRY and CDR2 SYGVKD. The CDR3 loop is CAISESISNTEAFF. The CDR3 DNA follows: TGTGCCATCAGTGAGTCGATCTCAAACACTGAAGCTTTCTTT.

The chain couples TRBV11-3 to TRBJ2-1; 7 positions match TRBD2. The CDR3 length is 14 residues. Germline V gives CDR1 SGHNT, CDR2 YENEEA. The V and J ends lost 5 bases and 9 bases, in that order; junction bases with no gene match: 10. DNA of the CDR3: TGTGCCAGCAGCCAGGATGGCGGGAGAGGTGAGCAGTTCTTC. Translating gives CASSQDGGRGEQFF.

The chain couples TRBV15 to TRBJ2-2; D is uncertain. Trimming removed 1 base at V and 12 bases at J, with 12 bases between. Germline V gene lookup returns CDR1 LNHNV and CDR2 YYDKDF (reference sequence). The CDR3 consists of 13 residues. The CDR3 DNA reads as TGTGCCACCAGCAGAGTGAGCCTCGGAAAGCTGTTTTTT. Translating gives CATSRVSLGKLFF.

The CDR3 is CASSSLLVTDTQYF. The CDR3 region has the DNA TGTGCCAGCAGTTCCTTACTAGTTACAGATACGCAGTATTTT. The rearrangement joins TRBV28 to TRBJ2-3; a weak D match, TRBD2 (5 bases). The CDR3 runs to 14 residues. Germline-derived CDR1 and CDR2 are MDHEN and SYDVKM. The V end lost 4 bases, the J end lost 3 bases, and 11 bases lay between the germline ends.

J is TRBJ2-3 and V is TRBV28, with D uncertain. The V gene lost 6 bases and the J gene lost 1 base, with 17 bases spanning the gap. From germline, CDR1 is MDHEN and CDR2 SYDVKM. This CDR3 comprises 16 residues. The CDR3 DNA is TGTGCCAGCAGCCTTAGTCCCCTCATCGGCACAGATACGCAGTATTTT. It translates to CASSLSPLIGTDTQYF.

In DNA form, the CDR3 reads TGTGCCAGCAGTGGACAGGGGGGGAACACTGAAGCTTTCTTT. It is translated as CASSGQGGNTEAFF. V and J are TRBV6-5 and TRBJ1-1; the match to TRBD1 covers 10 bases. Germline V gives CDR1 MNHEY, CDR2 SVGAGI. Trimming removed 5 bases from V and 1 base from J; junction bases left unmatched: 1. The CDR3 sequence is 14 residues long.

The chain joins TRBV7-6 to TRBJ2-3, with 13 bases matching TRBD2. V lost 5 bases to trimming and J lost 6 bases; unmatched junction nucleotides: 5. CDR1 and CDR2 from the germline V gene are SGHVS and FNYEAQ. The CDR3 spans 15 residues. The CDR3 nucleotides read TGTGCCAGCAGCCCTCGGACTAGCGGGAGTGATACGCAGTATTTT. It translates to CASSPRTSGSDTQYF.

This chain links TRBV6-5 with TRBJ1-1; a possible D gene is TRBD1 (5 bases). V was pared by 7 bases and J by 3 bases, with 12 bases between. The CDR3 runs 13 residues. CDR1 is MNHEY and CDR2 is SVGAGI in the germline V gene. Here the CDR3 reads CASIMDTYTEAFF. CDR3 nucleotides: TGTGCCAGCATTATGGACACTTACACTGAAGCTTTCTTT.

This clone was counted once. V is TRBV20-1 and J is TRBJ2-7; TRBD2 matches 9 bases. Trimming cost V 5 bases and J 7 bases; bases outside gene matches: 3. The CDR3 has 11 amino acids. CDR1 DFQATT and CDR2 SNEGSKA come from the germline V gene (reference sequence). The CDR3 DNA reads as TGCAGTGCTTACGCGGGAGGGGAGCAGTACTTC. Amino acids: CSAYAGGEQYF.

The chain couples TRBV29-1 to TRBJ2-1; D is unclear. The CDR3 is 15 residues long. The V end lost 7 bases, the J end lost 2 bases, and 18 bases lay between the germline ends. Germline CDR1 reads SQVTM; CDR2 reads ANQGSEA. The CDR3 loop is CSAPLFRATYNEQFF. The CDR3 DNA sequence: TGCAGCGCACCACTATTCCGGGCCACCTACAATGAGCAGTTCTTC.

Many counts were recorded for this clone. The rearrangement joins TRBV4-2 to TRBJ2-5; 13 nucleotides line up with TRBD2. Losses at the gene ends were 1 base for V and 2 bases for J; bases not matched to a gene: 1. From germline, CDR1 is LGHNA and CDR2 YNFKEQ. There are 16 residues in the CDR3. The DNA for the CDR3 is TGTGCCAGCAGCCAAGGGACTAGCGGGAGACAAGAGACCCAGTACTTC. Protein product: CASSQGTSGRQETQYF.

This clone was picked up a small number of times. The chain combines TRBV30 with TRBJ1-2; tentatively, D is TRBD1 (6 bases). V lost 5 bases and J 4 bases, leaving 17 bases between the germline ends. Germline CDR1 is GTSNPN and CDR2 is SVGIG (reference sequence). The CDR3 has 14 amino acids. DNA of the CDR3: TGTGCCTGGTCTAGGACAGCGACTACCTATGGCTACACCTTC. This gives the protein CAWSRTATTYGYTF.

The table lists this clone with a count of one. CDR3 amino acids: CASSLLVLYRRETQYF. CDR3 bases: TGTGCCAGCAGCTTGTTGGTCTTGTACAGACGTGAGACCCAGTACTTC. This chain joins TRBV5-6 and TRBJ2-5; D is undetermined. Trimming stripped 1 base from V and 5 bases from J, with 18 bases between. This CDR3 region has 16 residues. CDR1 is SGHDT and CDR2 is YYEEEE in the germline V gene.

This clone was counted a few times. J is TRBJ1-5 and V is TRBV10-3, with D uncertain. V lost 4 bases and J lost 4, with 5 bases in between. CDR1 and CDR2 from the germline V gene are ENHRY and SYGVKD. This CDR3 spans 12 amino acids. The CDR3 DNA follows: TGTGCCATCAGTGGTTCTAATCAGCCCCAGCATTTT. Its protein is CAISGSNQPQHF.

The rearrangement joins TRBV7-8 to TRBJ2-2; 10 bases are shared with TRBD2. The CDR3 length is 16 residues. CDR1 and CDR2 from the germline V gene are SGHVS and FQNEAQ. The V and J ends lost 4 bases and 6 bases, in that order; junction bases with no gene match: 8. CDR3 DNA: TGTGCCAGCAGCTCCCGTCCTAGCGGGAGTTCCGGGGAGCTGTTTTTT. Translating it yields CASSSRPSGSSGELFF.

V usage is TRBV6-5 and J usage is TRBJ2-7; D ambiguous. Germline CDR1 is MNHEY and CDR2 is SVGAGI. The CDR3 spans 15 residues. Between the trimmed V and J ends, which lost 6 bases and 2 bases, there was a span of 17 bases. The chain's CDR3 is CASSPTAHEAYEQYF. The CDR3 DNA reads as TGTGCCAGCAGCCCCACCGCCCACGAAGCCTACGAGCAGTACTTC.

About this clone: The same CDR3 also results from other DNA sequences found in this sample. The chain carries TRBV5-1 and TRBJ2-7; 10 bases fit TRBD1. CDR3 length equals 14 residues. The junction had 5 bases not matched to a gene; V was cut back by 2 bases and J by 6 bases. Germline V CDR1 and CDR2: SGHRS, YFSETQ. Here the CDR3 reads CASSLGTGALEQYF. The CDR3 DNA follows: TGCGCCAGCAGCTTAGGGACAGGGGCCCTCGAGCAGTACTTC.

This chain joins TRBV7-2 and TRBJ2-7, with D maybe TRBD2 (6 bases). Looked up from germline, CDR1 is SGHTA and CDR2 is FQGNSA. V was clipped by 1 base and J by 4 bases, with 11 bases between them. The CDR3 is 14 amino acids. For the CDR3, the DNA is TGTGCCAGCAGCTTAGTTGAGACTAGGTACGAGCAGTACTTC. Translation: CASSLVETRYEQYF.

This clone has a single count. This rearrangement joins TRBV28 to TRBJ2-7; D is tentatively TRBD1 or TRBD2 (5 bases each). Trimming took off 7 bases at V and 2 bases at J, with 15 bases between the two ends. The CDR3 has 14 residues. Germline assignment: CDR1 MDHEN and CDR2 SYDVKM. CDR3 region: CASKRDPLPYEQYF. CDR3 bases: TGTGCCAGCAAGAGGGACCCCTTACCCTACGAGCAGTACTTC.

V and J are TRBV2 and TRBJ1-3; maybe TRBD1 (6 bases). Germline V CDR1 and CDR2: SNHLY, FYNNEI. This CDR3 is 15 amino acids long. V lost 5 bases, J lost 0 bases, and 11 bases lay in between. The CDR3 DNA reads as TGTGCCAGCAGTTTTCAGGGGAGCTCTGGAAACACCATATATTTT. This gives the protein CASSFQGSSGNTIYF.

This chain joins TRBV6-1 and TRBJ2-2; D is unclear. Germline CDR1 reads MNHNS; CDR2 reads SASEGT. The ends were cut back, 9 bases at V and 4 bases at J, with 15 bases in the middle. This CDR3 spans 14 amino acids. The CDR3 DNA sequence: TGTGCCAGTGACCTGCCCTCGTCCACCGGGGAGCTGTTTTTT. This translates into CASDLPSSTGELFF.

This clone has at least ten counts. The chain recombines TRBV7-2 with TRBJ2-1; 9 bases fit TRBD1. CDR1 is SGHTA, CDR2 FQGNSA, per germline. Trimming cost V 3 bases and J 7 bases; bases outside gene matches: 1. This CDR3 is 13 amino acids long. The CDR3 loop reads CASSLGQGNEQFF. In nucleotides, the CDR3 is TGTGCCAGCAGCTTGGGACAGGGTAATGAGCAGTTCTTC. The complete variable domain, with remaining parts taken from reference TRBV7-2 and TRBJ2-1, reads GAGVSQSPSNKVTEKGKDVELRCDPISGHTALYWYRQSLGQGLEFLIYFQGNSAPDKSGLPSDRFSAERTGGSVSTLTIQRTQQEDSAVYLCASSLGQGNEQFFGPGTRLTVL.

As regards this clone: The identical CDR3 is also encoded by other nucleotide sequences in the sample. This chain uses TRBV29-1 with TRBJ2-7, with 9 positions matching TRBD1. Germline CDR1 and CDR2: SQVTM and ANQGSEA. V trimming: 1 base; J trimming: 3 bases; junction bases outside the gene matches: 7. The CDR3 runs 15 residues. CDR3 sequence reads: CSVEGPGTGLYEQYF. The CDR3 nucleotides read TGCAGCGTTGAAGGTCCCGGGACAGGGCTCTACGAGCAGTACTTC.

The chain uses TRBV11-1 and TRBJ2-3; either TRBD1 or TRBD2 may fit D (5 bases each). From germline, CDR1 is SGHAT and CDR2 FQDESV (reference sequence). With 8 bases removed from V and 1 base from J, the gap between germline ends came to 19 bases. CDR3 length: 16 residues. CDR3 bases: TGTGCCAGCCGGGACCGTAAAGCCATCCGCACAGATACGCAGTATTTT. It encodes CASRDRKAIRTDTQYF.

The table lists this clone with a few counts. The V gene is TRBV19, the J gene TRBJ1-5, with TRBD1 as a possible D gene (5 bases). The V end lost 5 bases, the J end lost 6 bases, and 20 bases lay between the germline ends. CDR3 size: 16 residues. Germline V gene sequence: CDR1 LNHDA, CDR2 SQIVND (reference sequence). The CDR3: CASSPTAGGGGQPQHF. The CDR3 coding sequence is TGTGCCAGTAGTCCCACCGCGGGGGGGGGTGGTCAGCCCCAGCATTTT.

This clone was counted once. This CDR3 reads CASSQPPSASGTNTGELFF. The CDR3 nucleotides read TGTGCCAGCAGTCAACCCCCTTCGGCTAGCGGGACCAACACCGGGGAGCTGTTTTTT. This sequence joins TRBV28 and TRBJ2-2, with 9 bases fitting TRBD2. Germline values: CDR1 MDHEN, CDR2 SYDVKM. The V gene end was trimmed by 5 bases and the J gene end by 2 bases; junction bases not matched to a gene: 15. The CDR3 contains 19 residues.

This clone is a singleton in its sample. A much larger clone is a single base away; this may be a read error. The CDR3, as DNA: TGCGCCAGCAGCTTCGGGGACAGGGACATCGGGGAGCTGTTTTTT. This gives the protein CASSFGDRDIGELFF. The chain has TRBV5-1 and TRBJ2-2; 9 positions agree with TRBD1. The junction had 6 bases not matched to a gene; V was cut back by 2 bases and J by 7 bases. CDR1 is SGHRS and CDR2 is YFSETQ in the germline V gene. The CDR3 is made up of 15 amino acids. Full variable domain (outside the CDR3, taken from reference TRBV5-1 and TRBJ2-2): KAGVTQTPRYLIKTRGQQVTLSCSPISGHRSVSWYQQTPGQGLQFLFEYFSETQRNKGNFPGRFSGRQFSNSRSEMNVSTLELGDSALYLCASSFGDRDIGELFFGEGSRLTVL.

A single count supports this clone. The CDR3: CASSPTAGGETQYF. In DNA form, the CDR3 reads TGTGCCAGCAGCCCCACTGCGGGGGGGGAGACCCAGTACTTC. The chain recombines TRBV7-3 with TRBJ2-5, with TRBD2 identical over 9 bases. CDR3 length: 14 amino acids. The V gene's germline CDR1 is SGHTA and CDR2 FQGTGA. V lost 5 bases, J lost 5 bases, and 6 bases stayed unmatched. The full variable domain, its missing parts supplied by reference TRBV7-3 and TRBJ2-5, is GAGVSQTPSNKVTEKGKYVELRCDPISGHTALYWYRQSLGQGPEFLIYFQGTGAADDSGLPNDRFFAVRPEGSVSTLKIQRTERGDSAVYLCASSPTAGGETQYFGPGTRLLVL.

Only one count was recorded for this clone. Distinct nucleotide sequences in the sample also encode this CDR3. J is TRBJ2-3 and V is TRBV4-1; D is uncertain. V shed 0 bases and J shed 6 bases, with 10 bases lying between them. Germline values: CDR1 MGHRA, CDR2 YSYEKL. This CDR3 spans 14 amino acids. The CDR3 protein is CASSQDYSTDTQYF. The CDR3 nucleotides read TGCGCCAGCAGCCAAGATTACTCGACTGATACGCAGTATTTT.

On this clone itself: This sample includes further DNA sequences coding for the same CDR3. The CDR3 DNA reads as TGCGCCAGCAGCTTAGGAGGGGGCTCCTACAATGAGCAGTTCTTC. Translation: CASSLGGGSYNEQFF. The V call is TRBV5-1, the J call TRBJ2-1; the D gene could be TRBD1 or TRBD2 (6 bases each). The CDR3 is 15 residues long. CDR1 SGHRS and CDR2 YFSETQ come from the germline V gene. V was trimmed by 2 bases and J by 0 bases, leaving 9 bases between them.